This TCR beta chain is drawn from a study of T-cell reconstitution after alpha-beta-depleted transplantation in children (dated by TCRdb to about 2016). Regarding the complete study: T-cell immune reconstitution after TCRalphabeta/CD19-depleted allogeneic hematopoietic cell transplantation in children was quantitatively tracked in the study by means of TCR repertoire profiling.

A note on this clonotype: Its recognized antigen is unknown. No much larger clonotype is one base removed from it; base qualities were not supplied.

Libraries were made using PCR. Reads for this sample came from an Illumina HiSeq 2500. To normalize quantification of the TCRbeta repertoire, the TCR libraries were built with molecular barcoding that relied on unique molecular identifiers. The public reads were reprocessed in TCRdb via fastp at Q25 and MiXCR, keeping in-frame beta chains. All rows with the same CDR3 protein become a single entry with the most common DNA and genes. This sample has 500,000 or so distinct CDR3 sequences in its table, and 30% to 35% of those were observed once. The ten largest account for 2% to 3% of the sample. The V end loses 3 bases and the J end loses 6 bases, and a stretch of 12 bases separates them. CDR1 and CDR2 were assigned from the germline V gene as SGDLS and YYNGEE. From its cysteine to its phenylalanine, the CDR3 spans 14 amino acids. Of all the DNA, just the CDR3 is kept, 42 bases in frame from base 1.

Here the sequenced sample was PBMCs from the stem cell graft donor, taken from the stem cell graft. The sequence joins TRBV9 to TRBJ2-2, with the D gene too uncertain to name. This clonotype was obtained from a human donor who donated a stem cell graft to a child with aplastic anemia. The sequenced DNA: TGTGCCAGCAGCGGTAGCCTCAAGCCCGGGGAGCTGTTTTTT. This sequence encodes CASSGSLKPGELFF.